This TCR beta chain emerged from a study of blood T cell repertoires in COVID-19. This CDR3 contains 16 residues. CDR1 is LGHDT and CDR2 is YNNKEL in the germline V gene (reference sequence). V lost 0 bases to trimming and J lost 3 bases, with 13 bases between them. TCRdb's copy holds only in-frame clones and misses some; the assay was immunoSEQ multiplex PCR. The data contain just over 250,000 clones, more than 85% of them singletons. This clone was counted only a few times. This chain links TRBV3-1 (or the pseudogene TRBV3-2) with TRBJ2-3; the D is unclear. Sequenced material: peripheral blood. The TCR sequence derives from a person aged 18 to 30 with COVID-19, enrolled during active disease. This CDR3 is CASSQDFGVSTDTQYF. The DNA for the CDR3 is TGTGCCAGCAGCCAAGATTTCGGAGTTTCTACAGATACGCAGTATTTT.